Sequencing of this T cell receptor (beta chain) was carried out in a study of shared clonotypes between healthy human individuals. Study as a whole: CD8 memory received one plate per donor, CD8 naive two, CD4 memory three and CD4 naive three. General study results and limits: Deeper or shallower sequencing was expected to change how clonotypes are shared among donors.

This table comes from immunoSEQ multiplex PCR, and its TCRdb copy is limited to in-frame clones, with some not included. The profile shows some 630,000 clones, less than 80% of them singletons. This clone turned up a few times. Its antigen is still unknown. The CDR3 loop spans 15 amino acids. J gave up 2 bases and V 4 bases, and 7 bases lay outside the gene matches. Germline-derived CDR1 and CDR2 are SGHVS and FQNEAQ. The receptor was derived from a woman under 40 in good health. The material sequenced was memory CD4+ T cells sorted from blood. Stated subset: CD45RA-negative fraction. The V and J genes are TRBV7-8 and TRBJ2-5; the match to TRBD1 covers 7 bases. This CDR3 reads CASSSYGTAQETQYF. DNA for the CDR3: TGTGCCAGCAGCTCCTACGGGACAGCGCAAGAGACCCAGTACTTC.